The 2 T cell receptor beta chains given below trace back to one sample, sequenced in a study of T cells after posttransplantation cyclophosphamide. Only in-frame clones appear in the TCRdb table, and some are missing; sequencing was by immunoSEQ multiplex PCR. Counted here are roughly 9,200 clones, roughly 89% occurring once; the ten biggest clones make up around 1.6%. The specimen sequenced was memory CD4+ T cells sorted from PBMCs. Receptors were obtained from a woman aged 60-70 years in good health, CMV-negative, and a related stem cell transplant donor.

This clone was recorded only once. Other DNA sequences within the sample encode an identical CDR3. The chain couples TRBV9 to TRBJ1-6; no definite D call. Germline values: CDR1 SGDLS, CDR2 YYNGEE. The V end was cut by 4 bases, the J end by 0 bases, with 17 bases between. This CDR3 is built from 18 residues. The CDR3 sequence: CASSFRHGVCSYNSPLHF. The CDR3 coding sequence is TGTGCCAGCAGCTTTCGCCACGGGGTATGCTCCTATAATTCACCCCTCCACTTT.

Note on this clone: At one end the junction does not follow the germline gene, possibly because of a read error. Other nucleotide sequences in the sample specify the same CDR3. V gene TRBV7-2 combines with J gene TRBJ1-6, with D perhaps TRBD1 (6 bases). The germline CDR1 and CDR2 sequences are SGHTA and FQGNSA. The CDR3 extends over 16 amino acids. The CDR3 protein is CASSLDTGPRNSPLHF. The CDR3 nucleotides are TGTGCCAGCAGCTTAGATACAGGGCCACGTAATTCCCCCCTCCACTTT.